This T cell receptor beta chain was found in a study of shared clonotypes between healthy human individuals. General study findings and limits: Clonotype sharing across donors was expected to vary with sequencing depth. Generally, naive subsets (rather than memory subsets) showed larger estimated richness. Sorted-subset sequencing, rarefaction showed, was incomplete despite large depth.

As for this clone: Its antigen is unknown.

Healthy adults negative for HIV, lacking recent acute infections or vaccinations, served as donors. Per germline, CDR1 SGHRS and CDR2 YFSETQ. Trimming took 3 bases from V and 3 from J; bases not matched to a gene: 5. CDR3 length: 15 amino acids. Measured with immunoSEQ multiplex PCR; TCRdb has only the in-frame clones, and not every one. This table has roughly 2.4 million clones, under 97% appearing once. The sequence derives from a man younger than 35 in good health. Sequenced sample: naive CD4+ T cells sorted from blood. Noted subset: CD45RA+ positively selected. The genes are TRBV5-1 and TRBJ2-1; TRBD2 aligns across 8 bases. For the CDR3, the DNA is TGCGCCAGCAGCTCTACTAGCGGAGACTACAATGAGCAGTTCTTC. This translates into CASSSTSGDYNEQFF. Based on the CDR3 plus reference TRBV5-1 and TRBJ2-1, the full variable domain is KAGVTQTPRYLIKTRGQQVTLSCSPISGHRSVSWYQQTPGQGLQFLFEYFSETQRNKGNFPGRFSGRQFSNSRSEMNVSTLELGDSALYLCASSSTSGDYNEQFFGPGTRLTVL.